Below are 15 T cell receptor beta chains sequenced from a single sample in a study of T cells of healthy individuals. TCRdb ran MiXCR on the 5' RACE reads and lists one entry per CDR3 protein. The table has about 53,000 distinct CDR3 sequences, roughly 14% seen once. All receptors derive from a human donor in good health.

In this sample, this clonotype turned up once. The CDR3, as DNA: TGCAGTGCTACCCGCAGGGGACCCTCTTTTGGAAACACCATATATTTT. Encoded protein: CSATRRGPSFGNTIYF. The gene calls are TRBV20-1 and TRBJ1-3, with D possibly being TRBD1 (6 bases). This CDR3 contains 16 residues. With 4 bases removed from V and 3 bases from J, the gap between germline ends came to 19 bases. Germline values: CDR1 DFQATT, CDR2 SNEGSKA (reference sequence).

V usage is TRBV4-3 and J usage is TRBJ2-1; TRBD2 matches 9 bases. In germline, CDR1 is LGHNA, CDR2 YSLEER. CDR3 size: 14 residues. Trimming cost V 4 bases and J 8 bases; bases outside gene matches: 6. This chain's CDR3 is CASSRGGRADEQFF. CDR3 DNA: TGCGCCAGCAGCCGCGGCGGGAGGGCCGATGAGCAGTTCTTC.

The gene calls are TRBV5-6 and TRBJ2-5, with D unresolved. CDR1 and CDR2 (germline): SGHDT, YYEEEE. Trimming removed 2 bases at V and 2 bases at J, with 16 bases between. The CDR3 is 16 amino acids. CDR3 in amino acids: CASSFTPPGPQETQYF. As DNA, the CDR3 is TGTGCCAGCAGCTTCACCCCACCTGGACCTCAAGAGACCCAGTACTTC. The whole variable domain, remainder taken from reference TRBV5-6 and TRBJ2-5, is DAGVTQSPTHLIKTRGQQVTLRCSPKSGHDTVSWYQQALGQGPQFIFQYYEEEERQRGNFPDRFSGHQFPNYSSELNVNALLLGDSALYLCASSFTPPGPQETQYFGPGTRLLVL.

This clonotype was found a few times. The chain employs TRBV7-6 and TRBJ2-7, with TRBD2 matching over 8 bases. The CDR3 consists of 15 residues. Germline loops: CDR1 SGHVS, CDR2 FNYEAQ. Losses at the gene ends were 3 bases for V and 4 bases for J; bases not matched to a gene: 8. The CDR3: CASSLSGGPSYEQYF. As DNA, the CDR3 is TGTGCCAGCAGCTTGAGCGGGGGACCGTCGTACGAGCAGTACTTC.

This clonotype appeared many times. The V and J genes are TRBV2 and TRBJ2-6; D remains unclear. Trimming removed 8 bases at V and 4 bases at J, with 9 bases between. The CDR3 extends over 13 amino acids. CDR1 is SNHLY, CDR2 FYNNEI, per germline. The CDR3 DNA sequence: TGTGCCAGCCAACTTGGAGGGGCCAACGTCCTGACTTTC. Amino acid sequence: CASQLGGANVLTF.

The chain is built from TRBV2 and TRBJ2-1; D gene uncertain. CDR3 length equals 11 residues. Germline CDR1 is SNHLY and CDR2 is FYNNEI. The V end lost 8 bases, the J end lost 9 bases, and 11 bases lay between the germline ends. Here the CDR3 DNA reads TGTGCCAGCGGAGAAATGTTTGAGCAGTTCTTC. This codes for CASGEMFEQFF. Based on the CDR3 plus reference TRBV2 and TRBJ2-1, the full variable domain is EPEVTQTPSHQVTQMGQEVILRCVPISNHLYFYWYRQILGQKVEFLVSFYNNEISEKSEIFDDQFSVERPDGSNFTLKIRSTKLEDSAMYFCASGEMFEQFFGPGTRLTVL.

The gene calls are TRBV20-1 and TRBJ2-7; TRBD2 matches 8 bases. Trimming cost V 1 base and J 5 bases; bases outside gene matches: 10. Looked up from germline, CDR1 is DFQATT and CDR2 is SNEGSKA (reference sequence). The CDR3 runs 15 residues. The CDR3 loop reads CSARVRGTSPHEQYF. DNA of the CDR3: TGCAGTGCTAGAGTCAGAGGGACTAGTCCCCACGAGCAGTACTTC.

This clonotype was seen only a few times. V gene TRBV7-2 combines with J gene TRBJ1-2; D is perhaps TRBD1 (5 bases). The CDR3 spans 14 residues. The V end lost 5 bases, the J end lost 2 bases, and 12 bases lay between the germline ends. Germline lookup yields CDR1 SGHTA and CDR2 FQGNSA. CDR3 amino acids: CASSRDDRNYGYTF. The CDR3 coding sequence is TGTGCCAGCAGCCGAGACGACAGAAACTATGGCTACACCTTC.

This clonotype was picked up many times. The V gene is TRBV20-1, the J gene TRBJ2-1; 8 bases are shared with TRBD2. V shed 4 bases, J shed 8 bases, and the junction held 16 bases outside the gene matches. The germline gives CDR1 DFQATT, CDR2 SNEGSKA (reference sequence). The CDR3 is 16 amino acids. This CDR3 reads CSAISRELAGPDEQFF. The CDR3 DNA follows: TGCAGTGCTATAAGCCGGGAGTTAGCGGGACCAGATGAGCAGTTCTTC.

This clonotype was found many times. This chain links TRBV6-1 with TRBJ2-4; 8 bases agree with TRBD1. With V trimmed by 4 bases and J by 0 bases, 2 bases remained unmatched. CDR1 and CDR2 (germline): MNHNS, SASEGT. This CDR3 contains 15 residues. CDR3 protein: CASSGTGRAKNIQYF. The DNA for the CDR3 is TGTGCCAGCAGTGGGACAGGGAGAGCCAAAAACATTCAGTACTTC.

This clonotype was found a few times. V and J are TRBV14 and TRBJ2-7, with D maybe TRBD1 (6 bases). Trimming stripped 4 bases from V and 3 bases from J, with 10 bases between. Germline CDR1 reads SGHDN; CDR2 reads FVKESK. The CDR3 length is 13 residues. CDR3 loop: CASSRTEYYEQYF. The CDR3 nucleotides read TGTGCCAGCAGCCGGACAGAATACTACGAGCAGTACTTC.

The gene calls are TRBV11-2 and TRBJ2-2, with 11 positions matching TRBD2. This CDR3 spans 15 amino acids. From germline, CDR1 is SGHAT and CDR2 FQNNGV. J lost 7 bases, V lost 5 bases, and 6 bases had no gene match. In nucleotides, the CDR3 is TGTGCCAGCAGCCTCCGACTAGCGGGGAGCGGGGAGCTGTTTTTT. As protein: CASSLRLAGSGELFF.

As to this clonotype: This may come from a read error, since a much larger clone is one base off. V usage is TRBV24-1 and J usage is TRBJ1-1; D is ambiguous. CDR1 is KGHDR and CDR2 is SFDVKD in the germline V gene. This CDR3 comprises 13 residues. In DNA form, the CDR3 reads TGTGCCACCAGAGATGAGAGGAACACTGAAGCTCTCTTT. It encodes CATRDERNTEALF.

This sequence joins TRBV29-1 and TRBJ1-2, with a tentative D call TRBD1 (5 bases). In germline, CDR1 is SQVTM, CDR2 ANQGSEA. This CDR3 spans 13 amino acids. Trimming stripped 5 bases from V and 6 bases from J, with 16 bases between. The CDR3 bases are TGCAGCGTTTTGACAGTGGGCAACGATGGCTACACCTTC. Protein sequence: CSVLTVGNDGYTF.

This clonotype was detected a few times. This sequence joins TRBV7-2 and TRBJ1-1, with D hard to call. The CDR3 extends over 14 amino acids. V gave up 2 bases and J gave up 0 bases, with 7 bases separating them. Germline CDR1 and CDR2: SGHTA and FQGNSA. This CDR3 is CASSLIPVNTEAFF. The CDR3 region has the DNA TGTGCCAGCAGCTTAATTCCCGTGAACACTGAAGCTTTCTTT. Looking up the rest from reference TRBV7-2 and TRBJ1-1 gives the full variable domain: GAGVSQSPSNKVTEKGKDVELRCDPISGHTALYWYRQSLGQGLEFLIYFQGNSAPDKSGLPSDRFSAERTGGSVSTLTIQRTQQEDSAVYLCASSLIPVNTEAFFGQGTRLTVV.